This TCR beta chain was documented in a study of T cells in Graves' hyperthyroidism and ophthalmopathy. Findings and limits, study-wide: Most thyroid-expanded clonotypes above 0.001 were also found in blood. Researchers report that a 13 V-J model separated ophthalmopathy from stable hyperthyroidism.

V was pared by 0 bases and J by 7 bases, with 7 bases of the junction left unmatched. The CDR3 sequence is 16 residues long. The germline V gene has CDR1 SGHRS and CDR2 YFSETQ. This clonotype was counted many times. Its antigen is undetermined. Template material for amplifying TCR beta CDR3 regions consisted of RNA transcripts. With the HTBI primer set, the TCR CDR3 went through a first round of RT-PCR. TCRdb re-called the multiplex PCR reads through MiXCR, storing one row per CDR3 protein. The repertoire holds approximately 330,000 distinct CDR3 sequences, approximately 22% seen once, with 50% in the top ten.

The chain links TRBV5-1 to TRBJ2-1, with 10 bases matching TRBD2. The clonotype originates from a woman aged 45-65 years with Graves' hyperthyroidism. The sequencing input was blood. CDR3 sequence: CASSLALAGAGNEQFF. CDR3 nucleotide sequence: TGCGCCAGCAGCTTGGCCCTAGCGGGAGCAGGGAATGAGCAGTTCTTC.